The T cell receptor (beta chain) described here comes from a study of T cell repertoires in cytomegalovirus infection. To note about this clonotype: Antigen specificity is unknown.

The CDR3 runs 14 residues. V was cut by 2 bases and J by 5 bases, with 9 bases left in between. General study points: HLA-C-restricted CMV-specific TCR beta clonotypes were dominant in the ex vivo response.

TCRdb analysed the reads with MiXCR anew, one entry per CDR3 protein. The sample holds 370,000 or so distinct CDR3 sequences; about 35% are singletons and the top ten take approximately 13%. The source of this sequence is a human donor in good health (CMV status not recorded). Some clones in this sample may be carry-over from other donors' samples. V gene TRBV12-3 or TRBV12-4 combines with J gene TRBJ1-4, with D possibly TRBD1 on 5 matching bases. The sample here was cultured PBMCs, taken from culture after CMV antigen stimulation. CDR3 bases: TGTGCCAGCAGTTTACTCGGGGGAAATGAAAAACTGTTTTTT. Translating it yields CASSLLGGNEKLFF.